The rows below give T cell receptor beta chains drawn from one sample of a study of Ad26.COV2.S vaccination and SARS-CoV-2 variants. Measured with immunoSEQ multiplex PCR; TCRdb has only the in-frame clones, and not every one. The data contain over 400,000 clones, about 92% of them seen just once; the ten biggest clones take up around 4.5%. The sequences come from peripheral blood, collected in a trial of Ad26.COV2.S vaccine versus placebo. The receptors here all came from a person aged 18-65 years who received the Ad26.COV2.S COVID-19 vaccine or a placebo. Both conserved end residues are part of each CDR3. D genes are given only for firm matches. A clone size is listed for some rows: how often the clone was seen (once, few, many), or a class if it is expanded.

CDR3nt: TGCAGCGTTCTAATACCGGGACTAGCGCTGAGCATGCCAGATACGCAGTATTTT; CDR3aa: CSVLIPGLALSMPDTQYF; len: 18; abundance: -; j_gene: TRBJ2-3; v_gene: TRBV29-1; d_gene: TRBD2
CDR3nt: TGTGCCTGGAGTAACTGGGGACAGGGGGATCAGCCCCAGCATTTT; CDR3aa: CAWSNWGQGDQPQHF; len: 15; abundance: -; j_gene: TRBJ1-5; v_gene: TRBV30; d_gene: TRBD1
CDR3nt: TGCGCCAGCAGCCAAGAAAATTGGGCTAATGAAAAACTGTTTTTT; CDR3aa: CASSQENWANEKLFF; len: 15; abundance: -; j_gene: TRBJ1-4; v_gene: TRBV4-1; d_gene: -
CDR3nt: TGTGCCAGCAGCTTTGGGGCAGACTACGAGCAGTACTTC; CDR3aa: CASSFGADYEQYF; len: 13; abundance: few; j_gene: TRBJ2-7; v_gene: TRBV7-9; d_gene: -
CDR3nt: TGTGCCAGCAGTTTATGGGAGGGGAATCTGAGTGGCTACACCTTC; CDR3aa: CASSLWEGNLSGYTF; len: 15; abundance: -; j_gene: TRBJ1-2; v_gene: TRBV28; d_gene: -
CDR3nt: TGTGCCAGCAGCTTGGCTGGGTCCTCCTACGAGCAGTACTTC; CDR3aa: CASSLAGSSYEQYF; len: 14; abundance: -; j_gene: TRBJ2-7; v_gene: TRBV5-6; d_gene: -
CDR3nt: TGTGCCAGCAGCCGTGGGACTAGCGGAGGCGCCGAGCAGTACTTC; CDR3aa: CASSRGTSGGAEQYF; len: 15; abundance: -; j_gene: TRBJ2-7; v_gene: TRBV11-2; d_gene: TRBD2
CDR3nt: TGTGCCAGCAGCTGGGAGGGTGGGAATGAGCAGTTCTTC; CDR3aa: CASSWEGGNEQFF; len: 13; abundance: -; j_gene: TRBJ2-1; v_gene: TRBV3-1/TRBV3-2; d_gene: TRBD2
CDR3nt: TGCAGCGTTGAACCCCGGGGATCTGGAAACACCATATATTTT; CDR3aa: CSVEPRGSGNTIYF; len: 14; abundance: -; j_gene: TRBJ1-3; v_gene: TRBV29-1; d_gene: -
CDR3nt: TGTGCCAGCAGATACCGGGACAGGGTCACAGATACGCAGTATTTT; CDR3aa: CASRYRDRVTDTQYF; len: 15; abundance: once; j_gene: TRBJ2-3; v_gene: TRBV27; d_gene: TRBD1
CDR3nt: TGTGCCAGCAGCAAGATGGGGAGGGGGCTAGCCAAAAACATTCAGTACTTC; CDR3aa: CASSKMGRGLAKNIQYF; len: 17; abundance: -; j_gene: TRBJ2-4; v_gene: TRBV21-1; d_gene: -
CDR3nt: TGCAGCGTTGACAAGGGCAGCGATACGCAGTATTTT; CDR3aa: CSVDKGSDTQYF; len: 12; abundance: -; j_gene: TRBJ2-3; v_gene: TRBV29-1; d_gene: -
CDR3nt: TGTGCCAGCAGCCCCGTAGCGGGAGGGACAGATACGCAGTATTTT; CDR3aa: CASSPVAGGTDTQYF; len: 15; abundance: -; j_gene: TRBJ2-3; v_gene: TRBV7-3; d_gene: TRBD2
CDR3nt: TGTGCCAGCAGTGAACGACTAGCGGGAGACGAGCAGTACTTC; CDR3aa: CASSERLAGDEQYF; len: 14; abundance: -; j_gene: TRBJ2-7; v_gene: TRBV2; d_gene: TRBD2
CDR3nt: TGTGCCACCAGCAGAGATTTACACCAGCCCCAGCATTTT; CDR3aa: CATSRDLHQPQHF; len: 13; abundance: -; j_gene: TRBJ1-5; v_gene: TRBV15; d_gene: -
CDR3nt: TGTGCCAGCAGCTTATTAGCGGCTCGGTACAATGAGCAGTTCTTC; CDR3aa: CASSLLAARYNEQFF; len: 15; abundance: -; j_gene: TRBJ2-1; v_gene: TRBV7-9; d_gene: -
CDR3nt: TGTGCCAGCAGCTTAGACAGGAACACCGGGGAGCTGTTTTTT; CDR3aa: CASSLDRNTGELFF; len: 14; abundance: -; j_gene: TRBJ2-2; v_gene: TRBV11-2; d_gene: -
CDR3nt: TGTGCCAGCAGTATATCTCAGGGAGGTGGTTTTAGGAAGACAGATACGCAGTATTTT; CDR3aa: CASSISQGGGFRKTDTQYF; len: 19; abundance: -; j_gene: TRBJ2-3; v_gene: TRBV28; d_gene: -
CDR3nt: TGTGCCTGGAGTGTAAATCGCGGCAGGGAGGGAAAACTGTTTTTT; CDR3aa: CAWSVNRGREGKLFF; len: 15; abundance: -; j_gene: TRBJ1-4; v_gene: TRBV30; d_gene: -
CDR3nt: TGCAGCCCAAGAGGTGGGACTATCCACAATGAGCAGTTCTTC; CDR3aa: CSPRGGTIHNEQFF; len: 14; abundance: -; j_gene: TRBJ2-1; v_gene: TRBV29-1; d_gene: TRBD2
CDR3nt: TGTGCCAGTAGTATACCACCCGGGGGCGGGGAGCTGTTTTTT; CDR3aa: CASSIPPGGGELFF; len: 14; abundance: -; j_gene: TRBJ2-2; v_gene: TRBV19; d_gene: -
CDR3nt: TGCGCCAGCAGCCACCTAGGACAGGGGAACACTGAAGCTTTCTTT; CDR3aa: CASSHLGQGNTEAFF; len: 15; abundance: -; j_gene: TRBJ1-1; v_gene: TRBV4-1; d_gene: TRBD1
CDR3nt: TGTGCCAGCATCAACGGGAGGGCGGGCAATGAGCAGTTCTTC; CDR3aa: CASINGRAGNEQFF; len: 14; abundance: -; j_gene: TRBJ2-1; v_gene: TRBV5-4; d_gene: TRBD2
CDR3nt: TGTGCCACCAGCTCAGGGGGCAGTTCCTACGAGCAGTACTTC; CDR3aa: CATSSGGSSYEQYF; len: 14; abundance: -; j_gene: TRBJ2-7; v_gene: TRBV15; d_gene: TRBD1
CDR3nt: TGTGCCAGCAGCTTATGGCCCAATGAGCAGTTCTTC; CDR3aa: CASSLWPNEQFF; len: 12; abundance: -; j_gene: TRBJ2-1; v_gene: TRBV7-9; d_gene: -